One and the same sample provided the 25 T cell receptor beta chains below, sequenced in a study of PD-1 blockade in classical Hodgkin lymphoma (dated by TCRdb to the early 2020s). Interpreted using the paper, the time point label stands for: cycle 2 day 1 (C2D1) of nivolumab. Relapse after autologous stem cell transplantation had occurred in all trial patients, and cohorts A, B and C were distinguished by prior brentuximab vedotin exposure. The method behind the library was the immunoSEQ multiplex PCR assay. TCRdb stores this immuneACCESS table with in-frame sequences only. Part of the clones is absent; in the studies checked, under half of the shortfall reflects unresolved V genes, and no reason is known for the rest. The sample has 8,500 to 14,000 clones on record, approximately 82% of them singletons. The ten largest make up roughly 5.5% of the sample. The specimen comprised peripheral blood mononuclear cells (PBMCs), sampled before the second cycle of nivolumab. Receptors originate from a human donor with classical Hodgkin lymphoma.

The chain combines TRBV9 with TRBJ2-2; tentative D call: TRBD1 (8 bases). The germline V gene encodes CDR1 SGDLS and CDR2 YYNGEE. This CDR3 contains 13 residues. V was shortened by 10 bases and J by 3 bases, with 13 bases between the two germline ends. The CDR3 loop is CAGAGQDTGELFF. CDR3 in DNA: TGTGCCGGAGCGGGACAGGACACCGGGGAGCTGTTTTTT.

The chain combines TRBV2 with TRBJ2-1; D is perhaps TRBD1 (6 bases). This CDR3 is 17 amino acids long. The V end was cut by 2 bases, the J end by 6 bases, with 20 bases between. Germline values: CDR1 SNHLY, CDR2 FYNNEI. Written as DNA, the CDR3 is TGTGCCAGCAGTGAAAGGAGTTCAGGGGTTTCCGGCAATGAGCAGTTCTTC. It is translated as CASSERSSGVSGNEQFF.

This rearrangement joins TRBV27 to TRBJ2-1; D call uncertain. Trimming left V 0 bases short and J 7 bases short, with 7 bases between. The CDR3 is made up of 13 amino acids. Germline V gene data show CDR1 as MNHEY and CDR2 as SMNVEV (reference sequence). CDR3 loop: CASSLSLPNEQFF. The CDR3 DNA reads as TGTGCCAGCAGTTTATCACTCCCAAATGAGCAGTTCTTC.

The J gene is TRBJ1-3, the V gene TRBV27; 7 nucleotides align to TRBD1. The CDR3 spans 15 residues. V dropped 5 bases and J dropped 4; count of bases not matched to a gene: 8. In germline, CDR1 is MNHEY, CDR2 SMNVEV (reference sequence). The CDR3 sequence: CASSPYRGSGNTIYF. DNA of the CDR3: TGTGCCAGCAGTCCTTACAGGGGTTCCGGAAACACCATATATTTT.

The chain combines TRBV5-1 with TRBJ2-3, with TRBD2 matching over 7 bases. The trim removed 6 bases at V and 4 bases at J, leaving 14 bases unmatched. Germline lookup yields CDR1 SGHRS and CDR2 YFSETQ. This CDR3 comprises 16 residues. The CDR3 spells CASNSGAKDGADTQYF. CDR3 sequence (DNA): TGCGCCAGCAACAGCGGGGCGAAGGACGGGGCAGATACGCAGTATTTT.

The genes are TRBV25-1 and TRBJ1-2; a weak D match, TRBD1 (5 bases). This CDR3 has 16 residues. With 1 base removed from V and 4 bases from J, the gap between germline ends came to 16 bases. Germline CDR1 reads MGHDK; CDR2 reads SYGVNS. In nucleotides, the CDR3 is TGTGCCAGCAGTGAATGGCTTGGGGGGACGGGCTATGGCTACACCTTC. The encoded protein is CASSEWLGGTGYGYTF.

The chain has TRBV7-9 and TRBJ2-5; D uncertain. Germline V gene lookup returns CDR1 SEHNR and CDR2 FQNEAQ (reference sequence). The germline V and J ends were trimmed by 5 bases and 4 bases, with 14 bases remaining between them. The CDR3 covers 14 residues. The DNA of the CDR3 is TGTGCCAGCAGCAATGAGGAGCAGTTAGAGACCCAGTACTTC. Residues: CASSNEEQLETQYF.

A remark on this clone: Germline and junction disagree at one end, which may indicate a read error. The CDR3 reads CASSYSGPWSSEQYF. The CDR3 bases are TGTGCCAGCAGTTACTCGGGGCCCTGGTCCTCCGAGCAGTACTTC. This sequence joins TRBV6-6 and TRBJ2-7; perhaps TRBD1 as D (5 bases). CDR3 size: 15 residues. The germline gives CDR1 MNHNY, CDR2 SVGAGI (reference sequence).

The chain carries TRBV18 and TRBJ2-1; D unresolved. This CDR3 comprises 15 residues. Germline CDR1 reads KGHSH; CDR2 reads LQKENI. Trimming took 3 bases from V and 0 from J, leaving 9 bases between them. The CDR3 DNA is TGTGCCAGCTCACCGAACCCAAGCTCCTACAATGAGCAGTTCTTC. This codes for CASSPNPSSYNEQFF.

The chain is built from TRBV10-1 and TRBJ2-7, with a tentative D call TRBD1 (5 bases). Looked up from germline, CDR1 is WNHNN and CDR2 is SYGVQD (reference sequence). This CDR3 has 15 residues. Trimming took off 3 bases at V and 0 bases at J, with 12 bases between the two ends. This CDR3 is CASSEDSLSSYEQYF. CDR3 nucleotides: TGCGCCAGCAGTGAAGACAGCCTAAGCTCCTACGAGCAGTACTTC.

The chain links TRBV7-2 to TRBJ1-1; D is ambiguous. The CDR3 sequence is 14 residues long. V gave up 0 bases and J gave up 4 bases, with 9 bases separating them. Germline loops: CDR1 SGHTA, CDR2 FQGNSA. The CDR3 sequence is CASSLAAQATEAFF. The CDR3 region has the DNA TGTGCCAGCAGCTTAGCGGCGCAGGCCACTGAAGCTTTCTTT.

The V call is TRBV6-1, the J call TRBJ2-3; TRBD2 matches at 12 bases. V lost 3 bases and J lost 2; bases outside the gene matches: 3. The length of the CDR3 is 16 residues. Germline V gene lookup returns CDR1 MNHNS and CDR2 SASEGT. CDR3 amino acids: CASSELAGGPTDTQYF. CDR3 in DNA: TGTGCCAGCAGTGAGCTAGCGGGAGGGCCCACAGATACGCAGTATTTT.

The chain recombines TRBV5-4 with TRBJ2-7; 9 bases fit TRBD1. The V segment lost 2 bases and the J segment 3 bases; nucleotides outside the gene matches: 6. CDR3 size: 15 residues. From germline, CDR1 is SGHNT and CDR2 YYREEE (reference sequence). The CDR3 DNA reads as TGTGCCAGCAGCTTCGGACAGGGGTCTTTCTACGAGCAGTACTTC. It codes for CASSFGQGSFYEQYF.

The J gene is TRBJ1-5, the V gene TRBV28; D gene unclear. The CDR3 sequence is 14 residues long. Germline CDR1 reads MDHEN; CDR2 reads SYDVKM. V lost 2 bases, J lost 3 bases, and 8 bases lay in between. DNA of the CDR3: TGTGCCAGCAGTTTAGGAGGGTTCAATCAGCCCCAGCATTTT. It codes for CASSLGGFNQPQHF.

V is TRBV7-2 and J is TRBJ1-1; D is unclear. The CDR3 covers 13 residues. CDR1 and CDR2 from the germline V gene are SGHTA and FQGNSA. V lost 3 bases, J lost 0 bases, and 5 bases lay in between. The CDR3 loop reads CASSFTMNTEAFF. The CDR3, as DNA: TGTGCCAGCAGCTTCACAATGAACACTGAAGCTTTCTTT.

The V and J genes are TRBV7-3 and TRBJ2-3, with D possibly being TRBD2 (6 bases). V was clipped by 1 base and J by 2 bases, with 13 bases between them. The germline CDR1 and CDR2 sequences are SGHTA and FQGTGA. CDR3 length equals 16 residues. CDR3 sequence reads: CASSLMPAGNTDTQYF. CDR3 in DNA: TGTGCCAGCAGCTTAATGCCAGCGGGCAACACAGATACGCAGTATTTT.

This chain joins TRBV28 and TRBJ2-3; 13 bases are a match to TRBD2. Germline lookup yields CDR1 MDHEN and CDR2 SYDVKM. Trimming took 2 bases from V and 5 from J; bases not matched to a gene: 10. This CDR3 region has 18 residues. The CDR3 nucleotides read TGTGCCAGCAGTTTAGGACTAGCGGGGGAGTTAAGCGGAGATACGCAGTATTTT. It specifies CASSLGLAGELSGDTQYF. The variable domain in full, with the rest retrieved from reference TRBV28 and TRBJ2-3, is DVKVTQSSRYLVKRTGEKVFLECVQDMDHENMFWYRQDPGLGLRLIYFSYDVKMKEKGDIPEGYSVSREKKERFSLILESASTNQTSMYLCASSLGLAGELSGDTQYFGPGTRLTVL.

The rearrangement links TRBV10-3 to TRBJ1-4, with 7 bases that match TRBD1. The CDR3 sequence is 12 residues long. The J segment lost 3 bases and the V segment lost 10 bases, leaving 2 bases of the junction unmatched. Looked up from germline, CDR1 is ENHRY and CDR2 is SYGVKD. The CDR3 sequence is CATGTANEKLFF. DNA for the CDR3: TGTGCCACCGGGACAGCTAATGAAAAACTGTTTTTT.

The chain employs TRBV5-4 and TRBJ1-6; 9 bases map to TRBD1. Looked up from germline, CDR1 is SGHNT and CDR2 is YYREEE (reference sequence). The trim removed 4 bases at V and 10 bases at J, leaving 12 bases unmatched. The CDR3 runs to 16 residues. In nucleotides, the CDR3 is TGTGCCAGCAGCGGTGGAGGGACAGGGAAATCATCACCCCTCCACTTT. As protein: CASSGGGTGKSSPLHF.

The V and J genes are TRBV2 and TRBJ1-2; D perhaps matches TRBD1 (5 bases). Trimming removed 6 bases at V and 0 bases at J, with 20 bases between. CDR3 length equals 17 residues. Germline loops: CDR1 SNHLY, CDR2 FYNNEI. The CDR3 nucleotides are TGTGCCAGCAGAGGCGACAGTTTATTTCTGCCTAACTATGGCTACACCTTC. Translating gives CASRGDSLFLPNYGYTF.

This chain connects TRBV5-8 to TRBJ2-7; D remains unclear. With 0 bases removed from V and 6 bases from J, the gap between germline ends came to 4 bases. From germline, CDR1 is SGHTS and CDR2 YDEGEE. The CDR3 has 11 residues. The CDR3 spells CASSLGGEQYF. The CDR3 nucleotides are TGTGCCAGCAGCTTGGGGGGCGAGCAGTACTTC.

J is TRBJ1-1 and V is TRBV15; 8 nucleotides align to TRBD1. V lost 7 bases and J lost 6; bases outside the gene matches: 7. CDR3 length: 13 amino acids. The germline gives CDR1 LNHNV, CDR2 YYDKDF (reference sequence). CDR3 bases: TGTGCCACCAAGACAGGGGAATCGGCTGAAGCTTTCTTT. As protein: CATKTGESAEAFF.

V gene TRBV2 combines with J gene TRBJ2-6, with 8 bases fitting TRBD2. The CDR3 is made up of 17 amino acids. The V and J ends lost 5 bases and 2 bases, in that order; junction bases with no gene match: 8. Germline V gene lookup returns CDR1 SNHLY and CDR2 FYNNEI. In DNA form, the CDR3 reads TGTGCCAGCAGTTTGGAGACTAGCGTTCCTGGGGCCAACGTCCTGACTTTC. It translates to CASSLETSVPGANVLTF. The full variable domain, in which reference TRBV2 and TRBJ2-6 provide the parts outside the CDR3, is EPEVTQTPSHQVTQMGQEVILRCVPISNHLYFYWYRQILGQKVEFLVSFYNNEISEKSEIFDDQFSVERPDGSNFTLKIRSTKLEDSAMYFCASSLETSVPGANVLTFGAGSRLTVL.

Only a few counts were recorded for this clone. V usage is TRBV30 and J usage is TRBJ2-4; 7 bases match TRBD1. The CDR3 length is 13 residues. Germline loops: CDR1 GTSNPN, CDR2 SVGIG (reference sequence). Trimming at V came to 5 bases and at J to 10 bases, leaving 11 bases not matched to a gene. CDR3 loop: CAWARGSLGIQYF. The CDR3 DNA sequence: TGTGCCTGGGCCAGGGGGTCGCTTGGGATTCAGTACTTC.

This clone was detected once. This sequence joins TRBV12-5 and TRBJ2-2; D not certain. The V gene lost 0 bases and the J gene lost 3 bases, with 2 bases spanning the gap. The V gene's germline CDR1 is LGHNT and CDR2 FRNRAP. This CDR3 region has 13 residues. The CDR3 DNA follows: TGTGCTAGTGGTTTGGTTTACACCGGGGAGCTGTTTTTT. Translating it yields CASGLVYTGELFF.